The 19 T cell receptor beta chains presented below share a single source sample, sequenced in a study of blood T cell repertoires in COVID-19. Clones were read by immunoSEQ multiplex PCR, and TCRdb kept only the in-frame ones, dropping some. Of roughly 200,000 clones listed, 70% to 90% are singletons. Sequencing input: peripheral blood. The receptors were sampled from a man in his fifties or sixties with active or convalescent COVID-19.

This chain uses TRBV6-6 with TRBJ1-2, with 7 positions matching TRBD1. The trim removed 8 bases at V and 5 bases at J, leaving 11 bases unmatched. Germline V gene data show CDR1 as MNHNY and CDR2 as SVGAGI (reference sequence). This CDR3 is 14 amino acids long. Here the CDR3 reads CASGAGGLDYGYTF. The CDR3 region has the DNA TGTGCCAGCGGGGCAGGGGGATTGGATTATGGCTACACCTTC.

V usage is TRBV27 and J usage is TRBJ1-2; 9 bases are shared with TRBD1. This CDR3 region has 13 residues. After removal of 5 bases from V and 4 bases from J, the junction contained 2 bases not matched to a gene. Germline V gene sequence: CDR1 MNHEY, CDR2 SMNVEV (reference sequence). CDR3 coding DNA: TGTGCCAGCAGTCCGGACAGGGGCTATGGCTACACCTTC. It yields the protein CASSPDRGYGYTF.

The chain links TRBV6-6 to TRBJ1-6; 9 nucleotides line up with TRBD1. The CDR3 extends over 16 amino acids. Germline-derived CDR1 and CDR2 are MNHNY and SVGAGI (reference sequence). V was pared by 6 bases and J by 7 bases, with 10 bases of the junction left unmatched. In DNA form, the CDR3 reads TGTGCCAGCAGACCAACCGGGACAGGGTGGAATTCACCCCTCCACTTT. It yields the protein CASRPTGTGWNSPLHF.

The chain couples TRBV5-6 to TRBJ1-3; D perhaps matches TRBD1 (5 bases). V gave up 2 bases and J gave up 4 bases, with 19 bases separating them. Germline V CDR1 and CDR2: SGHDT, YYEEEE. This CDR3 spans 17 amino acids. Written as DNA, the CDR3 is TGTGCCAGCAGCTTATCTGGACTCAGGGAGGACGGAAACACCATATATTTT. It codes for CASSLSGLREDGNTIYF.

This chain links TRBV6-6 with TRBJ2-7; D remains unclear. There are 12 residues in the CDR3. The germline V gene has CDR1 MNHNY and CDR2 SVGAGI (reference sequence). Trimming removed 10 bases from V and 2 bases from J, with 12 bases in between. The CDR3 is CATAGSAYEQYF. CDR3 sequence (DNA): TGTGCCACCGCCGGGTCGGCCTACGAGCAGTACTTC.

CDR3 sequence: CASSPDSGVLNTEAFF. The CDR3 DNA sequence: TGTGCCAGCTCACCAGATTCGGGGGTCCTGAACACTGAAGCTTTCTTT. V usage is TRBV18 and J usage is TRBJ1-1; TRBD1 might be the D (5 bases). The CDR3 runs 16 residues. Trimming cost V 2 bases and J 0 bases, with 13 bases left between them. Per germline, CDR1 KGHSH and CDR2 LQKENI.

V gene TRBV4-1 combines with J gene TRBJ2-3; D is perhaps TRBD1 (5 bases). V was pared by 1 base and J by 6 bases, with 17 bases between. This CDR3 contains 16 residues. From germline, CDR1 is MGHRA and CDR2 YSYEKL. The CDR3 region has the DNA TGCGCCAGCAGCCAAGGATCAACAGGCAGTTGGGATACGCAGTATTTT. This sequence encodes CASSQGSTGSWDTQYF.

The rearrangement links TRBV5-1 to TRBJ2-5; D perhaps matches TRBD2 (6 bases). The germline V gene has CDR1 SGHRS and CDR2 YFSETQ. Between the trimmed V and J ends, which lost 0 bases and 4 bases, there was a span of 10 bases. This CDR3 has 14 amino acids. DNA of the CDR3: TGCGCCAGCAGCTTGGGTTCGGGGGTAGAGACCCAGTACTTC. Protein product: CASSLGSGVETQYF. The full variable domain, its missing parts supplied by reference TRBV5-1 and TRBJ2-5, is KAGVTQTPRYLIKTRGQQVTLSCSPISGHRSVSWYQQTPGQGLQFLFEYFSETQRNKGNFPGRFSGRQFSNSRSEMNVSTLELGDSALYLCASSLGSGVETQYFGPGTRLLVL.

V usage is TRBV12-3 or TRBV12-4 and J usage is TRBJ2-7; D may be TRBD1 (5 bases). The germline V and J ends were trimmed by 5 bases and 5 bases, with 7 bases remaining between them. There are 11 residues in the CDR3. CDR3 in amino acids: CASSQGNEQYF. CDR3 in DNA: TGTGCCAGCAGTCAGGGTAACGAGCAGTACTTC.

The rearrangement links TRBV11-2 to TRBJ1-2; D not resolved. V lost 4 bases and J lost 7, with 13 bases in between. From germline, CDR1 is SGHAT and CDR2 FQNNGV. The CDR3 runs 13 residues. The CDR3: CASSSYSIGGYTF. CDR3 coding DNA: TGTGCCAGCAGCTCATACAGTATTGGTGGCTACACCTTC.

The chain carries TRBV10-2 and TRBJ2-7, with 8 nucleotides matching TRBD2. V dropped 2 bases and J dropped 2; count of bases not matched to a gene: 11. This CDR3 contains 17 residues. In germline, CDR1 is WSHSY, CDR2 SAAADI. CDR3 in amino acids: CASSEIGGPGLAYEQYF. Written as DNA, the CDR3 is TGCGCCAGCAGTGAGATTGGGGGCCCGGGACTAGCCTACGAGCAGTACTTC.

The chain uses TRBV20-1 and TRBJ1-6; D remains unclear. The CDR3 consists of 14 residues. V lost 3 bases and J 4 bases, leaving 10 bases between the germline ends. CDR1 is DFQATT and CDR2 is SNEGSKA in the germline V gene (reference sequence). CDR3 in amino acids: CSASGSGYNSPLHF. In DNA, the CDR3 is TGCAGTGCTAGTGGGTCGGGGTATAATTCACCCCTCCACTTT.

The chain recombines TRBV11-1 with TRBJ1-2; 8 bases match TRBD1. Germline V gene lookup returns CDR1 SGHAT and CDR2 FQDESV (reference sequence). The CDR3 length is 16 residues. The junction had 11 bases not matched to a gene; V was cut back by 4 bases and J by 4 bases. The CDR3 spells CASSSVDRDGVYGYTF. The CDR3 DNA reads as TGTGCCAGCAGCTCGGTGGACAGGGATGGAGTCTATGGCTACACCTTC.

The rearrangement uses TRBV18 and TRBJ1-2; D possibly corresponds to TRBD1 (6 bases). V was shortened by 6 bases and J by 6 bases, with 11 bases between the two germline ends. CDR1 is KGHSH, CDR2 LQKENI, per germline. CDR3 size: 12 residues. CDR3 sequence: CASSGTTNGYTF. In DNA form, the CDR3 reads TGTGCCAGCTCTGGGACAACGAATGGCTACACCTTC.

The chain carries TRBV2 and TRBJ1-4, with 9 bases aligning to TRBD1. V was clipped by 7 bases and J by 4 bases; unmatched bases: 10. Germline CDR1 reads SNHLY; CDR2 reads FYNNEI. CDR3 length equals 16 residues. Here the CDR3 reads CASNKDRGGLNEKLFF. The CDR3 DNA reads as TGTGCCAGCAACAAGGACAGGGGAGGACTTAATGAAAAACTGTTTTTT.

This clone was seen only once. This chain joins TRBV18 and TRBJ1-4, with 8 bases matching TRBD1. The CDR3 contains 16 residues. V trimming: 3 bases; J trimming: 1 base; junction bases outside the gene matches: 4. Germline lookup yields CDR1 KGHSH and CDR2 LQKENI. CDR3 region: CASSPTGDGTNEKLFF. DNA for the CDR3: TGTGCCAGCTCACCGACAGGGGATGGAACTAATGAAAAACTGTTTTTT.

The chain carries TRBV6-5 and TRBJ1-1; 9 bases fit TRBD1. V gave up 7 bases and J gave up 3 bases; unmatched junction bases: 6. This CDR3 has 14 amino acids. Looked up from germline, CDR1 is MNHEY and CDR2 is SVGAGI. CDR3 sequence reads: CASTLDRGYTEAFF. Here the CDR3 DNA reads TGTGCCAGCACCCTCGACAGGGGGTACACTGAAGCTTTCTTT.

The chain combines TRBV14 with TRBJ2-1; 8 bases align to TRBD1. The V and J ends lost 2 bases and 5 bases, in that order; junction bases with no gene match: 8. The CDR3 runs to 16 residues. Germline values: CDR1 SGHDN, CDR2 FVKESK. The CDR3 region has the DNA TGTGCCAGCAGCCAATCCGACAGGGGTGTTAACAATGAGCAGTTCTTC. This encodes CASSQSDRGVNNEQFF.

The CDR3 coding sequence is TGTGCCAGCAGCAGGCGGACAGGGATGAACACTGAAGCTTTCTTT. Amino acid sequence: CASSRRTGMNTEAFF. The rearrangement links TRBV21-1 to TRBJ1-1; the table's D call, TRBD1, has no DNA check behind it. TRBV21-1 is a recognized pseudogene. This CDR3 contains 15 residues.